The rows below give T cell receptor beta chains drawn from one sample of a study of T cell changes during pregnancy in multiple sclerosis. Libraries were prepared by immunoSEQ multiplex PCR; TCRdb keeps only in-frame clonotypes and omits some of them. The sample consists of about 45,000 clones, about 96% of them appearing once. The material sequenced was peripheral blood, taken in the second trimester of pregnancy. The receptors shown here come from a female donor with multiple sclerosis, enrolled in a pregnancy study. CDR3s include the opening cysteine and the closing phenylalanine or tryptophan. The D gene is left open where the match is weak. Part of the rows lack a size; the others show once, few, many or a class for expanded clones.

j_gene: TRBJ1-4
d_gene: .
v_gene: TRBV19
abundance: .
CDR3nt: TGTGCCAGTAAGGCCCCGGGGGGTGAAAAACTGTTTTTT
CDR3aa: CASKAPGGEKLFF

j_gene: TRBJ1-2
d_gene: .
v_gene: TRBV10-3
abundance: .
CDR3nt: TGTGCCATCAGTGTCCAGGGAAACGGCTACACCTTC
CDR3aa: CAISVQGNGYTF

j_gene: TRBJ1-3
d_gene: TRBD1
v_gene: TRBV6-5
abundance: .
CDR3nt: TGTGCCAGCAGCTTGAACAGGGGTCTGGGAAACACCATATATTTT
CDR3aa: CASSLNRGLGNTIYF

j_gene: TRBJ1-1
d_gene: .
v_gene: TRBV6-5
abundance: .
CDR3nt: TGTGCCAGCAGTTACTCTCCAACAACGAACACTGAAGCTTTCTTT
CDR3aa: CASSYSPTTNTEAFF

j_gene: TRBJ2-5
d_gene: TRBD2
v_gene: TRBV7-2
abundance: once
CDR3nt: TGTGCCAGCAGCTTAGGGGGTGGGACTAGCGGCGGGACCCAGTACTTC
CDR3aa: CASSLGGGTSGGTQYF

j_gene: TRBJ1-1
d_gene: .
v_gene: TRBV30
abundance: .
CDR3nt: TGTGCCTGGAGTGTTAGAGGGATTAACACTGAAGCTTTCTTT
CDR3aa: CAWSVRGINTEAFF

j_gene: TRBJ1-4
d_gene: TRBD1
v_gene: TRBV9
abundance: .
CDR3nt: TGTGCCAGTAGGGGGACAGGGGATGAAAAACTGTTTTTT
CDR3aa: CASRGTGDEKLFF

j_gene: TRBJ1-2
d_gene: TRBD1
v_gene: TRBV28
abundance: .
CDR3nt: TGTGCCAGCAGTCCAGGGGGCTCCGCCAATGGCTACACCTTC
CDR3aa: CASSPGGSANGYTF

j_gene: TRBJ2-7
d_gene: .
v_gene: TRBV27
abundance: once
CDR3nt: TGTGCCAGCAGTTTGATAGCGGAGCCAACCTACGAGCAGTACTTC
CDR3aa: CASSLIAEPTYEQYF

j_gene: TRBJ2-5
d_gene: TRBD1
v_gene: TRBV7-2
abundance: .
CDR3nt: TGTGCCAGCAGCCCAGACGACAGGGGATGGGAGACCCAGTACTTC
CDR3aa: CASSPDDRGWETQYF

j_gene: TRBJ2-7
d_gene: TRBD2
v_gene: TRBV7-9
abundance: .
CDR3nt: TGTGCCAGCAGCTTACCTGGACTAGCGGGGGGGATCAACCTGATCGAGCAGTACTTC
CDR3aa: CASSLPGLAGGINLIEQYF

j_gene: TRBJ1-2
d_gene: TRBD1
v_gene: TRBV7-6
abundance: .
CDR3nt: TGTGCCAGCAGCTTGGGACAGGGGCTTAACTATGGCTACACCTTC
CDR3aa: CASSLGQGLNYGYTF

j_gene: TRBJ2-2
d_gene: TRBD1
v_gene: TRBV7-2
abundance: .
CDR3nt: TGTGCCAGCAGCCCCGGGACAGGAAACACCGGGGAGCTGTTTTTT
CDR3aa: CASSPGTGNTGELFF

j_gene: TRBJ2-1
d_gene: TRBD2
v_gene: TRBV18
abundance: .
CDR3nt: TGTGCCAGCTCCCCGCTAGCGGGGGTGATGAGCAATGAGCAGTTCTTC
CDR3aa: CASSPLAGVMSNEQFF

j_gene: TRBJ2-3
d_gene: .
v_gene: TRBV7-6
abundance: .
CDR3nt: TGTGCCAGCAGCATCGTACAGGGAGGGGGAGATACGCAGTATTTT
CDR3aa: CASSIVQGGGDTQYF

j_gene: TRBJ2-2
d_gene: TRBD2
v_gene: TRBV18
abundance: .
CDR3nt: TGTGCCAGCTCGCGGGGTCCTAGCGGCACCGGGGAGCTGTTTTTT
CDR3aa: CASSRGPSGTGELFF

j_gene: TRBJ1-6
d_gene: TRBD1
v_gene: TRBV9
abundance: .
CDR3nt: TGTGCCAGCAGCCCGCAGGACAGGGATAATTCACCCCTCCACTTT
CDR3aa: CASSPQDRDNSPLHF

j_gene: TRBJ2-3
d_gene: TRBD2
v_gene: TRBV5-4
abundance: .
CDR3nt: TGTGCCAGCACCATGGCGGGCGGGAGGCCGGGGGATACGCAGTATTTT
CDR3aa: CASTMAGGRPGDTQYF

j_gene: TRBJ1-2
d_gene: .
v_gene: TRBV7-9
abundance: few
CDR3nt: TGTGCCAGCAGCCCGAGTTGGACAACTAACTATGGCTACACCTTC
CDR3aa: CASSPSWTTNYGYTF

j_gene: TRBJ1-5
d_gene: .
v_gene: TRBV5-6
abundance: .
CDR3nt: TGTGCCAGCAGCTCCGCAGGGTTCAATCAGCCCCAGCATTTT
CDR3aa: CASSSAGFNQPQHF

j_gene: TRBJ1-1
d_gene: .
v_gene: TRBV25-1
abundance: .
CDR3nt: TGTGCCAGCAGCATACTGGGGGCTGGGAACACTGAAGCTTTCTTT
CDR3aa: CASSILGAGNTEAFF

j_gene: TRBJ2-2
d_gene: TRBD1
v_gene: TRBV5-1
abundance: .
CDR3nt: TGCGCCAGCAGCTTGGAAAGGGGGCTCACCGGGGAGCTGTTTTTT
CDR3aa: CASSLERGLTGELFF

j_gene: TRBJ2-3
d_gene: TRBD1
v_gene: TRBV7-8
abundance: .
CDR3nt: TGTGCCAGCAGCTTAGAGACAGGGGCCACAGATACGCAGTATTTT
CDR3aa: CASSLETGATDTQYF

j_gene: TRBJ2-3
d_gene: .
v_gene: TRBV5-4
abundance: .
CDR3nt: TGTGCCACCTCACAGGCTGGAGATACGCAGTATTTT
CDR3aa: CATSQAGDTQYF

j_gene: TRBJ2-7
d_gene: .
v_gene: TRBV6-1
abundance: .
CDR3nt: TGTGCCAGCAGGGCCCTAGCTGGGTACAACGAGCAGTACTTC
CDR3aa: CASRALAGYNEQYF

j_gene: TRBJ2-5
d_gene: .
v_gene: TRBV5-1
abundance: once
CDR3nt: TGCGCCAGCAGCTTGGGTGGTGGAGGGGAGACCCAGTACTTC
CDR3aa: CASSLGGGGETQYF

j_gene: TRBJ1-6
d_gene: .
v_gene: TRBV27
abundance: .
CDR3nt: TGTGCCAGCAGTTTATTTTACCAGGCGTATAATTCACCCCTCCACTTT
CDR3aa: CASSLFYQAYNSPLHF

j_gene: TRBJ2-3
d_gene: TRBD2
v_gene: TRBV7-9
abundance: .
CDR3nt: TGTGCCAGCAGATCCAGGGCGGGACTAGCGGGAACAGATACGCAGTATTTT
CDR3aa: CASRSRAGLAGTDTQYF

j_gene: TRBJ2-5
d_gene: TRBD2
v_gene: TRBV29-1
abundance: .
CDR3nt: TGCAGCGTTGAAGGAGGAAGCGCCCCGGGGGGGGAGACCCAGTACTTC
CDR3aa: CSVEGGSAPGGETQYF

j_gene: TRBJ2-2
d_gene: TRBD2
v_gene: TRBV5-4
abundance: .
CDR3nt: TGTGCCAGCAGCTTTAGCGGGGGGGGGACCGGGGAGCTGTTTTTT
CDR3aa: CASSFSGGGTGELFF

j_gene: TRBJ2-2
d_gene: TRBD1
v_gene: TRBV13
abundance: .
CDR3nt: TGTGCCAGCAGCCTACGCCTGGGACAGGGGGCGCCCGGCGGGGAGCTGTTTTTT
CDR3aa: CASSLRLGQGAPGGELFF

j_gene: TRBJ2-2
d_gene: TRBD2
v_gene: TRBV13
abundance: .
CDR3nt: TGTGCCAGCAGCTTGACCGGGACTAGCGTCACCGGGGAGCTGTTTTTT
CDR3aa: CASSLTGTSVTGELFF

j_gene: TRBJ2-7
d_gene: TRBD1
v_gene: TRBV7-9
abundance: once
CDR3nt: TGTGCCAGCAGCTTAGCGCCCGGGACAGCTTACGAGCAGTACTTC
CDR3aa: CASSLAPGTAYEQYF

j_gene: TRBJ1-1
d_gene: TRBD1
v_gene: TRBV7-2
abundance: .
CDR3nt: TGTGCCAGCAGCTTATTTGGACAGGGGGTTTCGGTTTTCTTT
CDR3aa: CASSLFGQGVSVFF

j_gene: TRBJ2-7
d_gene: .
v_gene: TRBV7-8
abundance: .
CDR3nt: TGTGCCAGCAGTCAACAGGGCTCCCGCTACGAGCAGTACTTC
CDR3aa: CASSQQGSRYEQYF

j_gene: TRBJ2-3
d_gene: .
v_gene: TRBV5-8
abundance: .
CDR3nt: TGTGCCAGCAGCTTGGTTCCGGGGTTCACAGATACGCAGTATTTT
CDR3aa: CASSLVPGFTDTQYF

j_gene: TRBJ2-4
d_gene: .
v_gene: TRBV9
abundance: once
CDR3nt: TGTGCCAGCAGCGGTAATCCCACGGTAGAGGGACAGTACTTC
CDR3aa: CASSGNPTVEGQYF

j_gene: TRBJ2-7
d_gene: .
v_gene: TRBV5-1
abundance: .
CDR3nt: TGCGCCAGCAGCGGCAGGGCCTACGAGCAGTACTTC
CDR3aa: CASSGRAYEQYF

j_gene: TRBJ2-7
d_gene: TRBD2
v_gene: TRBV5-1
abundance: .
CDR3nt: TGCGCCAGCAGACATAGCGGGGCCCCCTACGAGCAGTACTTC
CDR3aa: CASRHSGAPYEQYF

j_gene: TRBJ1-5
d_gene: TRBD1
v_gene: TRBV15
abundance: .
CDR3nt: TGTGCCACCAGCAACAGGGGAAATCAGCCCCAGCATTTT
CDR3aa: CATSNRGNQPQHF

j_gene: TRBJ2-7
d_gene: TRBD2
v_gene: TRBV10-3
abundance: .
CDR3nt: TGTGCCATCGACCCGGGACTAGCGGGAGTCGGAGAGCAGTACTTC
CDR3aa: CAIDPGLAGVGEQYF

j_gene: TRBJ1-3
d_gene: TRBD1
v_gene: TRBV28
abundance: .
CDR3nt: TGTGCCAGCAGTCCGGGACAGTTCGCAACTCCGACTGGAAACACCATATATTTT
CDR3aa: CASSPGQFATPTGNTIYF

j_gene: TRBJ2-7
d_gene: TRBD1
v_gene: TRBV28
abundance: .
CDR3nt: TGTGCCAGCAGTGAAACAGGGGGACTTAACCACGAGCAGTACTTC
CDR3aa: CASSETGGLNHEQYF

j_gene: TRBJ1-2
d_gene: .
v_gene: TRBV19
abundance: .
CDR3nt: TGTGCCAGTAGTATGGGGCGGCGAGGAGGCTACACCTTC
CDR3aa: CASSMGRRGGYTF

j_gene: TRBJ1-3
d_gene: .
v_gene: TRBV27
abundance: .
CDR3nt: TGTGCCAGCAGGCCCACCGGGACTTCTGGAAACACCATATATTTT
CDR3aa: CASRPTGTSGNTIYF

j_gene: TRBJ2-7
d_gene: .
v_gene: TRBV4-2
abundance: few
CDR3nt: TGTGCCAGCAGCCAAGATAATCGGACTGCCTTCTCCTACGAGCAGTACTTC
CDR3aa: CASSQDNRTAFSYEQYF

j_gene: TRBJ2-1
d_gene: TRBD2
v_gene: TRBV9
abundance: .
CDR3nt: TGTGCCAGCGGCCCTCCGAGTCGGGAGGACTACAATGAGCAGTTCTTC
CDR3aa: CASGPPSREDYNEQFF

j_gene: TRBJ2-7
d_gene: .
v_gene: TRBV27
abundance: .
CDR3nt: TGTGCCAGCAGTTTATATTCGGTTGGCTCCTACGAGCAGTACTTC
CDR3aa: CASSLYSVGSYEQYF

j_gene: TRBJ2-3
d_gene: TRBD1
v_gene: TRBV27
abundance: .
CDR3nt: TGTGCCAGCAGTAGACAGGGGGCGCGGACAGATACGCAGTATTTT
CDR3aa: CASSRQGARTDTQYF

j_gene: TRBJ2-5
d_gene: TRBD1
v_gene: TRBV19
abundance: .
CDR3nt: TGTGCCAGTAGTACGGGACAGGGTTTCCAAGAGACCCAGTACTTC
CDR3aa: CASSTGQGFQETQYF

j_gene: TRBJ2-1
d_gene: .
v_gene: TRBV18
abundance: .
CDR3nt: TGTGCCAGCTCAATCCCGGGGTTGGGCGGGCACAATGAGCAGTTCTTC
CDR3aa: CASSIPGLGGHNEQFF

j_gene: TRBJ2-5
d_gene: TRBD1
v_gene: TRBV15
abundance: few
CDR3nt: TGTGCCACCAGCAAAGAGACAGGGCCCCAAGAGACCCAGTACTTC
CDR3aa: CATSKETGPQETQYF

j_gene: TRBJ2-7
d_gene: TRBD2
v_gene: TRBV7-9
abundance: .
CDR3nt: TGTGCCAGCAGCCCCTGGAGTTTAGCGGGGGCGCCCTACGAGCAGTACTTC
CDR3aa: CASSPWSLAGAPYEQYF

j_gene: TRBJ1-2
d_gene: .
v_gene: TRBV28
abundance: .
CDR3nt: TGTGCCAGCAGTTTAATGGGCCTTACCCCCCCCTATGGCTACACCTTC
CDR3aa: CASSLMGLTPPYGYTF

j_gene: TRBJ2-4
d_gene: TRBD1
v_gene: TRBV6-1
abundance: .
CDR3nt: TGTGCCAGCAGTGAAGCGCTGAGGACAGGGCCAGCTTTTCTAGCCAAAAACATTCAGTACTTC
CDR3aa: CASSEALRTGPAFLAKNIQYF

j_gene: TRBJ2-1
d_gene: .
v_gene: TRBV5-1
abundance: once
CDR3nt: TGCGCCAGCAGCCCAGTCGGGGTTTTAACCTACAATGAGCAGTTCTTC
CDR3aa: CASSPVGVLTYNEQFF

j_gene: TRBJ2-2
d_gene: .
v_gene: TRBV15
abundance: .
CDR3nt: TGTGCCACCAGCAGAGATCTAACCGGGGAGCTGTTTTTT
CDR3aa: CATSRDLTGELFF

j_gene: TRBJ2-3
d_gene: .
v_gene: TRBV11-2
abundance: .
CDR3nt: TGTGCCAGCAGCCATACTTTCAGCACAGATACGCAGTATTTT
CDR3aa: CASSHTFSTDTQYF

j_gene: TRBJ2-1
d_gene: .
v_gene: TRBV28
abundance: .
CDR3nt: TGTGCCAGCAGTTTGACGGGAGCCCCCTACAATGAGCAGTTCTTC
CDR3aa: CASSLTGAPYNEQFF